The 7 T cell receptor beta chains reported below all come from one sample, sequenced in a study of blood T cell repertoires in COVID-19. Libraries were prepared by immunoSEQ multiplex PCR; TCRdb keeps only in-frame clonotypes and omits some of them. Here the sample spans about 200,000 clones, 70% to 90% being singletons. Material for sequencing was PBMCs or T cells enriched from blood (not recorded which). These receptors originate from a woman aged 40 to 50 with acute COVID-19.

This chain joins TRBV4-3 and TRBJ1-6; 9 bases agree with TRBD1. This CDR3 has 17 residues. In germline, CDR1 is LGHNA, CDR2 YSLEER. With 5 bases clipped from V and 5 bases from J, the junction kept 10 bases outside the gene matches. CDR3 residues: CASSSPRTGEDNSPLHF. The CDR3 bases are TGCGCCAGCAGCTCACCCCGGACAGGGGAAGATAATTCACCCCTCCACTTT.

The chain has TRBV3-1 (or the pseudogene TRBV3-2) and TRBJ1-4; TRBD1 is a possible D gene (6 bases). Trimming took 5 bases from V and 1 from J, leaving 11 bases between them. The germline V gene has CDR1 LGHDT and CDR2 YNNKEL (reference sequence). This CDR3 contains 15 residues. The CDR3 sequence is CASSNIQGTNEKLFF. The CDR3 coding sequence is TGTGCCAGCAGCAATATACAGGGAACTAATGAAAAACTGTTTTTT.

The chain joins TRBV9 to TRBJ2-3; TRBD2 might be the D (5 bases). This CDR3 is built from 16 residues. The V gene lost 5 bases and the J gene lost 4 bases, with 20 bases spanning the gap. CDR1 is SGDLS and CDR2 is YYNGEE in the germline V gene. The CDR3 sequence is CASRRSRNGLSDTQYF. CDR3 sequence (DNA): TGTGCCAGCAGAAGAAGCCGCAACGGACTCTCAGATACGCAGTATTTT. Together with reference TRBV9 and TRBJ2-3, the CDR3 gives the full variable domain: DSGVTQTPKHLITATGQRVTLRCSPRSGDLSVYWYQQSLDQGLQFLIQYYNGEERAKGNILERFSAQQFPDLHSELNLSSLELGDSALYFCASRRSRNGLSDTQYFGPGTRLTVL.

V usage is TRBV6-5 and J usage is TRBJ1-6, with 7 bases lining up with TRBD1. Germline loops: CDR1 MNHEY, CDR2 SVGAGI. The CDR3 sequence is 15 residues long. Trimming removed 0 bases from V and 10 bases from J; junction bases left unmatched: 6. CDR3 residues: CASSYSRQGGSPLHF. The CDR3 nucleotides read TGTGCCAGCAGTTACTCACGACAGGGTGGCTCACCCCTCCACTTT.

The CDR3 is CASSTTSGGGKETQYF. CDR3 DNA sequence: TGTGCCAGCAGCACCACTAGCGGGGGTGGCAAAGAGACCCAGTACTTC. The chain recombines TRBV7-9 with TRBJ2-5, with 11 bases identical to TRBD2. Losses at the gene ends were 5 bases for V and 3 bases for J; bases not matched to a gene: 8. The CDR3 is 16 amino acids. Germline V lookup: CDR1 SEHNR, CDR2 FQNEAQ (reference sequence).

This clone has just one count. The rearrangement links TRBV27 to TRBJ2-7; perhaps TRBD1 as D (6 bases). The CDR3 sequence is 14 residues long. V was shortened by 2 bases and J by 1 base, with 9 bases between the two germline ends. Germline-derived CDR1 and CDR2 are MNHEY and SMNVEV (reference sequence). CDR3 nucleotide sequence: TGTGCCAGCAGTTTACGAACAGGGTCCTACGAGCAGTACTTC. This codes for CASSLRTGSYEQYF.

V and J are TRBV7-8 and TRBJ1-5; D uncertain. There are 14 residues in the CDR3. With 2 bases removed from V and 6 bases from J, the gap between germline ends came to 11 bases. Germline CDR1 SGHVS, CDR2 FQNEAQ. CDR3 DNA sequence: TGTGCCAGCAGCTTATCCCGGGGAACTCAGCCCCAGCATTTT. It yields the protein CASSLSRGTQPQHF.